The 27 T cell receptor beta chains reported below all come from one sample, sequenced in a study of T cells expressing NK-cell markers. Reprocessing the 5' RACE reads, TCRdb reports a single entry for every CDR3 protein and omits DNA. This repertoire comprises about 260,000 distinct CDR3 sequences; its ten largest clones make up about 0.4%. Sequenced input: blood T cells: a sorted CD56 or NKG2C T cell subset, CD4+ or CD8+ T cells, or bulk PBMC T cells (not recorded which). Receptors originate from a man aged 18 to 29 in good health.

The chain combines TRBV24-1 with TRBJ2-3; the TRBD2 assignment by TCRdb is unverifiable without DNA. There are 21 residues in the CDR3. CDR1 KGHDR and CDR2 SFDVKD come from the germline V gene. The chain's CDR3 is CATRSQDWGEESAHGPDTQYF.

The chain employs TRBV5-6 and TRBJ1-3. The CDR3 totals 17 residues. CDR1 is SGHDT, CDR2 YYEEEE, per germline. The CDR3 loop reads CASSLAARVIGGNTIYF.

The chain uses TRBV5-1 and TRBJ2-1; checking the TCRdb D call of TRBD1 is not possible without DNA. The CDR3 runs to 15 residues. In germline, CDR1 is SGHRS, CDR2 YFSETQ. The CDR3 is CASSQQNTGKGEQFF.

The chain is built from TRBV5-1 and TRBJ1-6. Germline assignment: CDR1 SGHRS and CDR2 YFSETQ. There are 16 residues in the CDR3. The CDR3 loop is CASSLGRTPNNSPLHF.

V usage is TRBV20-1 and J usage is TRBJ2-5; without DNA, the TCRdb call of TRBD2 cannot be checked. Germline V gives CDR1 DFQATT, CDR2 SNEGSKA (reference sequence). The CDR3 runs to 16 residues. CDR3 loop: CSAPNLGSGNQETQYF.

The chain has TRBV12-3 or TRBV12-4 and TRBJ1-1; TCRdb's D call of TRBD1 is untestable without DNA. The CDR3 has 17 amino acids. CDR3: CASTSLQIGGRNTEAFF.

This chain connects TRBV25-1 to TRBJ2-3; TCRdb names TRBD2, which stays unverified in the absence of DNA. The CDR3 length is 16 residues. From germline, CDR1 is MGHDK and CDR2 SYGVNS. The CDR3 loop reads CASSEDRLAVADTQYF.

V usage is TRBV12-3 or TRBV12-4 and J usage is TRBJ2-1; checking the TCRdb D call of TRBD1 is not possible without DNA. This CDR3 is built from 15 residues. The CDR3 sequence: CASSPTGGPRNEQFF.

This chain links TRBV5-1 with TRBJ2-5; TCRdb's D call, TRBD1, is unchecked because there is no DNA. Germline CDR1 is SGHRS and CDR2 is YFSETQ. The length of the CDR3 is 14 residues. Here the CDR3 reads CASWGVTPRETQYF.

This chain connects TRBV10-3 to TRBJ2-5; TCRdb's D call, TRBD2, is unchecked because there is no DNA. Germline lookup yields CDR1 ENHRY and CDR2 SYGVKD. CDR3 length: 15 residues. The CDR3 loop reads CAISGRAGQQETQYF.

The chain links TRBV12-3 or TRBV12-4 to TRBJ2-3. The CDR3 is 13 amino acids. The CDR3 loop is CASSSRGTDTQYF.

The CDR3 here is CSANALGTSGPSTLYTQYF. The J gene is TRBJ2-3, the V gene TRBV20-1; without DNA, the TCRdb call of TRBD2 cannot be checked. Germline V gene lookup returns CDR1 DFQATT and CDR2 SNEGSKA (reference sequence). The CDR3 runs to 19 residues.

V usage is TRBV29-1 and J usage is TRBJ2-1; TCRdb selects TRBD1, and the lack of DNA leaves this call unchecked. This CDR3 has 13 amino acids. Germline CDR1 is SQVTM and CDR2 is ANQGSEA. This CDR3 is CSTRQTGVGEQFF.

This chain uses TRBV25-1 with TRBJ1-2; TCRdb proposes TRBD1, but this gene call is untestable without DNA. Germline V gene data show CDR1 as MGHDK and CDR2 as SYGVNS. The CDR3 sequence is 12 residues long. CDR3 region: CASRDRGYGYTF.

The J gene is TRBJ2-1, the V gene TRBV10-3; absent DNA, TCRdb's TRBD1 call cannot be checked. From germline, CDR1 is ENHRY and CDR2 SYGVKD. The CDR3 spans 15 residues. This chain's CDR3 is CAISGWDRGDNEQFF.

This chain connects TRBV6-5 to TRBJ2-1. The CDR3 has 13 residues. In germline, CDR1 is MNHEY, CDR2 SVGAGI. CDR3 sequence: CASSYSGTGEQFF.

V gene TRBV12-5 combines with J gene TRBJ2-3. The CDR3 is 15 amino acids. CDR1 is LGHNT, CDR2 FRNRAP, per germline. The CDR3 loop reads CASGLVISSTDTQYF.

CDR3 loop: CASSPGRDRTEAFF. V usage is TRBV18 and J usage is TRBJ1-1; TCRdb designates TRBD1, a call that cannot be tested without DNA. The CDR3 contains 14 residues. Germline V gene data show CDR1 as KGHSH and CDR2 as LQKENI.

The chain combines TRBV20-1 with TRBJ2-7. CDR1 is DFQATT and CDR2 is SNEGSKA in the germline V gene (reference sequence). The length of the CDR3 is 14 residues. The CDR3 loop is CSARERIVPYEQYF.

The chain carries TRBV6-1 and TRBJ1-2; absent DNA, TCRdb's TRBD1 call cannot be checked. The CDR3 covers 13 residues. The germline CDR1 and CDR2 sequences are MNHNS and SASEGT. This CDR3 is CASRRDTHYGYTF.

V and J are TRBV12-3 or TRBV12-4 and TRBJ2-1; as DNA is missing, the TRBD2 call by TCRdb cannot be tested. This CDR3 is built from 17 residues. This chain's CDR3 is CASFLSRLSGSYNEQFF.

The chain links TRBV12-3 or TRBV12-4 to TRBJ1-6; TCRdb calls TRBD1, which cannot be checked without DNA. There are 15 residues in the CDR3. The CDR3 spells CASSLIGTGYSPLHF.

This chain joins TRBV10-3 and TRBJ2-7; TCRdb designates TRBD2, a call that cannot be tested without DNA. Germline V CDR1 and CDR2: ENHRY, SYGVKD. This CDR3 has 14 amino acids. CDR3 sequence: CAISSKEQGREQYF.

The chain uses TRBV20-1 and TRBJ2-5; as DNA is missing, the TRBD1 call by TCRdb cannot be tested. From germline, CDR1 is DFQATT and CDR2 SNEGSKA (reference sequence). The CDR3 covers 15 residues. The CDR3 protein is CSASERLPGDETQYF.

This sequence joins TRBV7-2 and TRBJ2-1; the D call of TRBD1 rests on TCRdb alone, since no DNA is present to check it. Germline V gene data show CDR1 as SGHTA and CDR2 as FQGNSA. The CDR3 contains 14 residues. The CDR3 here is CASSQTQGYNEQFF.

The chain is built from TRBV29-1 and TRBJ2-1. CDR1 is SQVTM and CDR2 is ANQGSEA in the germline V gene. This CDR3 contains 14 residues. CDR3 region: CSVVTLRSYNEQFF.

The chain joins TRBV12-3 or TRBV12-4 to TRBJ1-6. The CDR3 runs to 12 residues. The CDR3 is CASTLGNSPLHF.